The 20 T cell receptor beta chains in this list originate from one sample, sequenced in a study of quantifying T cell responses using KT2 cells (dated by TCRdb to about 2017). A note on the overall study: RNA was DNase-treated and reverse transcribed with TCR alpha and beta constant-region primers, mostly using SuperScript III.

Libraries came from UMI-ligation and nested PCR. Data came from an Illumina MiSeq. A single-stranded oligonucleotide carrying the Illumina SP2 sequence and a UMI was ligated to the cDNA 3' end using T4 RNA ligase 1. PCR1 used roughly 4 cycles (98 degrees C 15 s, 69 degrees C 30 s, 72 degrees C 40 s), and the beta primer was an equimolar mix of RC1.1 and RC1.2 that covered TRBC1 and TRBC2. TCRdb handled the public reads itself, with Q25 trimming in fastp and clone calling in MiXCR, and kept productive beta chains. Every distinct CDR3 protein forms one entry, paired with its most common genes and DNA. Counted in this sample were approximately 41,000 distinct CDR3 sequences; 17% of them appeared once. The biggest ten clones account for 40% to 45% of the sample. Sample: PBMCs spiked with cells of the T cell clone KT2. The receptors stem from a human donor.

This clonotype showed up just a few times. The chain carries TRBV20-1 and TRBJ2-2; D not resolved. The CDR3 extends over 13 amino acids. Trimming took off 5 bases at V and 1 base at J, with 8 bases between the two ends. Germline V gives CDR1 DFQATT, CDR2 SNEGSKA (reference sequence). CDR3 in amino acids: CSARLENTGELFF. CDR3 bases: TGCAGTGCTCGGCTAGAGAACACCGGGGAGCTGTTTTTT.

This clonotype showed up many times. This chain connects TRBV29-1 to TRBJ2-6; no clear D gene. With 6 bases removed from V and 1 base from J, the gap between germline ends came to 10 bases. The V gene's germline CDR1 is SQVTM and CDR2 ANQGSEA. The CDR3 consists of 14 residues. The CDR3 loop reads CSVVTSSGANVLTF. In nucleotides, the CDR3 is TGCAGCGTCGTCACATCTTCTGGGGCCAACGTCCTGACTTTC.

The V gene is TRBV30, the J gene TRBJ2-2; TRBD1 matches 10 bases. CDR1 is GTSNPN, CDR2 SVGIG, per germline (reference sequence). The CDR3 runs to 14 residues. The CDR3 bases are TGTACCGCAAGACAGGGGGCGTACACCGGGGAGCTGTTTTTT. This translates into CTARQGAYTGELFF.

This clonotype was detected a few times. The genes are TRBV7-2 and TRBJ2-7; perhaps TRBD1 as D (6 bases). The ends were cut back, 5 bases at V and 3 bases at J, with 11 bases in the middle. Germline CDR1 SGHTA, CDR2 FQGNSA. The CDR3 runs 13 residues. The CDR3 DNA reads as TGTGCCAGCAGCCCGGACAGTGACTACGAGCAGTACTTC. This translates into CASSPDSDYEQYF.

The DNA for the CDR3 is TGTGCCAGCAGCTGGGGGAGGGGGGGTGAAGCTTTCTTT. Encoded protein: CASSWGRGGEAFF. J is TRBJ1-1 and V is TRBV5-6, with D possibly TRBD1 on 6 matching bases. CDR1 and CDR2 (germline): SGHDT, YYEEEE. The CDR3 totals 13 residues. Trimming took 3 bases from V and 7 from J, leaving 13 bases between them.

This clonotype was observed a few times. The CDR3 here is CASSQEAGSYEQYF. The CDR3 DNA follows: TGTGCCAGCAGCCAAGAAGCAGGAAGCTACGAGCAGTACTTC. The rearrangement links TRBV14 to TRBJ2-7; D is unresolved. The CDR3 totals 14 residues. Trimming removed 0 bases at V and 3 bases at J, with 9 bases between. Germline V gives CDR1 SGHDN, CDR2 FVKESK. Full variable domain (outside the CDR3, taken from reference TRBV14 and TRBJ2-7): EAGVTQFPSHSVIEKGQTVTLRCDPISGHDNLYWYRRVMGKEIKFLLHFVKESKQDESGMPNNRFLAERTGGTYSTLKVQPAELEDSGVYFCASSQEAGSYEQYFGPGTRLTVT.

V and J are TRBV18 and TRBJ2-5; 9 nucleotides align to TRBD2. CDR1 and CDR2 (germline): KGHSH, LQKENI. Trimming took 3 bases from V and 5 from J; bases not matched to a gene: 7. This CDR3 is built from 15 residues. Written as DNA, the CDR3 is TGTGCCAGCTCACCCCGGACTAGCGCACGGGAGACCCAGTACTTC. Amino acids: CASSPRTSARETQYF.

This sequence joins TRBV2 and TRBJ1-1; TRBD1 might be the D (5 bases). Germline CDR1 is SNHLY and CDR2 is FYNNEI. Deletions cut 8 bases from V and 1 base from J, with 14 bases between. This CDR3 has 14 residues. In DNA, the CDR3 is TGTGCCAGCGGGTACCCGGGACGGAACACTGAAGCTTTCTTT. This encodes CASGYPGRNTEAFF. Looking up the rest from reference TRBV2 and TRBJ1-1 gives the full variable domain: EPEVTQTPSHQVTQMGQEVILRCVPISNHLYFYWYRQILGQKVEFLVSFYNNEISEKSEIFDDQFSVERPDGSNFTLKIRSTKLEDSAMYFCASGYPGRNTEAFFGQGTRLTVV.

This clonotype turned up a few times. The gene calls are TRBV6-1 and TRBJ2-2; 8 bases match TRBD2. V shed 6 bases and J 5 bases; nucleotides not matched to a gene: 8. Germline-derived CDR1 and CDR2 are MNHNS and SASEGT. The CDR3 has 15 residues. The CDR3: CASSLSGRGTGELFF. CDR3 coding DNA: TGTGCCAGCAGCCTCAGCGGGAGAGGTACCGGGGAGCTGTTTTTT.

V and J are TRBV18 and TRBJ1-1; unclear D gene. With 4 bases removed from V and 7 bases from J, the gap between germline ends came to 13 bases. The CDR3 contains 13 residues. Germline V gene sequence: CDR1 KGHSH, CDR2 LQKENI. The CDR3 DNA sequence: TGTGCCAGCTCACAAGAGGGATCCGGTGAAGCTTTCTTT. This codes for CASSQEGSGEAFF.

The chain combines TRBV7-6 with TRBJ1-1; D might be TRBD1 (5 bases). The V end was cut by 0 bases, the J end by 6 bases, with 14 bases between. Germline CDR1 and CDR2: SGHVS and FNYEAQ. The CDR3 is 15 residues long. The CDR3 protein is CASSLASGRGAEAFF. In DNA form, the CDR3 reads TGTGCCAGCAGCTTAGCATCGGGGAGAGGGGCTGAAGCTTTCTTT.

Only a few counts were recorded for this clonotype. The rearrangement uses TRBV20-1 and TRBJ2-3, with D perhaps being TRBD1 or TRBD2 (6 bases each). This CDR3 spans 13 amino acids. CDR1 DFQATT and CDR2 SNEGSKA come from the germline V gene (reference sequence). V lost 6 bases and J lost 6, with 16 bases in between. The CDR3 sequence is CSAEGGLVDTQYF. CDR3 coding DNA: TGCAGTGCCGAAGGGGGGTTGGTGGATACGCAGTATTTT.

There are many counts of this clonotype. This rearrangement joins TRBV27 to TRBJ2-7, with 8 nucleotides matching TRBD2. Germline assignment: CDR1 MNHEY and CDR2 SMNVEV (reference sequence). The CDR3 contains 16 residues. Trimming removed 6 bases from V and 4 bases from J; junction bases left unmatched: 14. The CDR3 DNA reads as TGTGCCAGCAGGACGACCCGGACTAGCTCCGAATACGAGCAGTACTTC. It translates to CASRTTRTSSEYEQYF.

Ten or more counts support this clonotype. The chain has TRBV7-8 and TRBJ2-7; a weak D match, TRBD1 (6 bases). Per germline, CDR1 SGHVS and CDR2 FQNEAQ. The CDR3 runs 15 residues. Between the trimmed V and J ends, which lost 3 bases and 1 base, there was a span of 13 bases. For the CDR3, the DNA is TGTGCCAGCAGCTTCCCGGGACAATCTTCCTACGAGCAGTACTTC. This gives the protein CASSFPGQSSYEQYF.

This clonotype showed up just a few times. At one end the junction does not follow the germline gene, possibly because of a read error. The gene calls are TRBV6-2 or TRBV6-3 and TRBJ1-1; D might be TRBD1 (6 bases). The CDR3 spans 15 residues. The V gene's germline CDR1 is MNHEY and CDR2 SVGEGT. The CDR3 DNA follows: TGTGCCAGCAGACCCGACAGGCTAGTGAATACTGAAGCTTTCTTT. It yields the protein CASRPDRLVNTEAFF.

This clonotype was counted only a few times. V and J are TRBV5-1 and TRBJ2-2, with D uncertain. Germline V gene data show CDR1 as SGHRS and CDR2 as YFSETQ. V lost 3 bases, J lost 5 bases, and 11 bases lay in between. This CDR3 is 14 amino acids long. CDR3 sequence reads: CASSSTTGTGELFF. The DNA for the CDR3 is TGCGCCAGCAGCTCAACTACTGGGACCGGGGAGCTGTTTTTT.

The V and J genes are TRBV20-1 and TRBJ2-1; 7 nucleotides align to TRBD1. Germline V gives CDR1 DFQATT, CDR2 SNEGSKA (reference sequence). This CDR3 comprises 15 residues. Trimming took 0 bases from V and 7 from J; bases not matched to a gene: 9. CDR3 protein: CSARDRQGLWNEQFF. The CDR3 DNA follows: TGCAGTGCTAGAGATCGACAGGGCCTTTGGAATGAGCAGTTCTTC.

This clonotype was found many times. V and J are TRBV6-1 and TRBJ2-3; 7 bases line up with TRBD1. This CDR3 has 15 residues. The V segment lost 3 bases and the J segment 0 bases; nucleotides outside the gene matches: 3. CDR1 MNHNS and CDR2 SASEGT come from the germline V gene. CDR3 nucleotide sequence: TGTGCCAGCAGTGATCGGGACAGAAGCACAGATACGCAGTATTTT. Amino acid sequence: CASSDRDRSTDTQYF.

The chain has TRBV20-1 and TRBJ2-7; TRBD2 matches 14 bases. V dropped 4 bases and J dropped 1; count of bases not matched to a gene: 15. Germline-derived CDR1 and CDR2 are DFQATT and SNEGSKA (reference sequence). The CDR3 runs to 19 residues. This chain's CDR3 is CSAKGTGTSGSSLSYEQYF. In nucleotides, the CDR3 is TGCAGTGCTAAGGGGACCGGGACTAGCGGGAGTTCTTTGTCCTACGAGCAGTACTTC.

Only a few counts were recorded for this clonotype. In DNA form, the CDR3 reads TGTGCCAGCAGCCGGACTAGCGGCCACTACAATGAGCAGTTCTTC. Protein: CASSRTSGHYNEQFF. The rearrangement links TRBV13 to TRBJ2-1, with 10 positions matching TRBD2. Germline-derived CDR1 and CDR2 are PRHDT and FYEKMQ (reference sequence). V lost 5 bases, J lost 3 bases, and 4 bases stayed unmatched. This CDR3 spans 15 amino acids.